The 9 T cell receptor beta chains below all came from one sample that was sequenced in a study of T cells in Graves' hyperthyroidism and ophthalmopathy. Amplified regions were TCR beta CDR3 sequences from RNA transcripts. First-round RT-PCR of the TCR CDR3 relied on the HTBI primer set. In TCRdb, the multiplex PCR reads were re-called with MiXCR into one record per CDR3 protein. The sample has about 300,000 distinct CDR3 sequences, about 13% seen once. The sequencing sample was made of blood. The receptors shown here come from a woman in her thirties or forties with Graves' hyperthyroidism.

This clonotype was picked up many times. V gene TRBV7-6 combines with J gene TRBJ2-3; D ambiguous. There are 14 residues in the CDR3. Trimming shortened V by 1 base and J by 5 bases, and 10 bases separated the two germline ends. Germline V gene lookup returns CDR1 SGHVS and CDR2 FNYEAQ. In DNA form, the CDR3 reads TGTGCCAGCAGCTTAGTTTCGCGTGAAGATACGCAGTATTTT. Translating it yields CASSLVSREDTQYF.

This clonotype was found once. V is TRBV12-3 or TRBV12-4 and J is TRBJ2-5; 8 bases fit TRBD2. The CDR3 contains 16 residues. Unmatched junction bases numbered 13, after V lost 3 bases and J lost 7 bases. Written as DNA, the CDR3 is TGTGCCAGCAGTTTCCGGGGTTTAGCGGGAACGGGGACCCAGTACTTC. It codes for CASSFRGLAGTGTQYF.

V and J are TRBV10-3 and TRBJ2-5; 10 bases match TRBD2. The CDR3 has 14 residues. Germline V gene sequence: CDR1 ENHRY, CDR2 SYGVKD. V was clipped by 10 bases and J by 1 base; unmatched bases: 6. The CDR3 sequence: CATTGTSVQETQYF. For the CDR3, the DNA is TGTGCCACCACCGGGACTAGCGTCCAAGAGACCCAGTACTTC.

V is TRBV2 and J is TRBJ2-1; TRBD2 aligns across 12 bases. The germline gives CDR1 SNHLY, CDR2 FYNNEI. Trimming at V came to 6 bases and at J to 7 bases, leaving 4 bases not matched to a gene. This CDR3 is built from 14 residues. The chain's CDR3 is CASRGLAGLNEQFF. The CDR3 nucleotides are TGTGCCAGCAGGGGACTAGCGGGCCTAAATGAGCAGTTCTTC.

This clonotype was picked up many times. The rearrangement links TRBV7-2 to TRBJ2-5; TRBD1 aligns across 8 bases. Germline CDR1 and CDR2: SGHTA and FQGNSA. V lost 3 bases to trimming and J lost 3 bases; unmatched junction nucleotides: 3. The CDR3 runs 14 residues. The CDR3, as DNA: TGTGCCAGCAGCTTCGACAGGGGAAAAGAGACCCAGTACTTC. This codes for CASSFDRGKETQYF. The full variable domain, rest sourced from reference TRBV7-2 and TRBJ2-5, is GAGVSQSPSNKVTEKGKDVELRCDPISGHTALYWYRQSLGQGLEFLIYFQGNSAPDKSGLPSDRFSAERTGGSVSTLTIQRTQQEDSAVYLCASSFDRGKETQYFGPGTRLLVL.

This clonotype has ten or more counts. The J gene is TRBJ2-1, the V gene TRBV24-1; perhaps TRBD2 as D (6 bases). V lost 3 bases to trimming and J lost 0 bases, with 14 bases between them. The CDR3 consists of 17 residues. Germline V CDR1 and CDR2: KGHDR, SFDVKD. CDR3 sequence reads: CATSDGVGLSSYNEQFF. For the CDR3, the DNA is TGTGCCACCAGTGATGGGGTGGGACTTAGCTCCTACAATGAGCAGTTCTTC.

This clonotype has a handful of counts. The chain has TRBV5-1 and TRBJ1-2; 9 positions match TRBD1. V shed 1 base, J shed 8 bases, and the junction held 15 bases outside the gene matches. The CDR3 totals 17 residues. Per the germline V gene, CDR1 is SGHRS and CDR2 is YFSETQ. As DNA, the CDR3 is TGCGCCAGCAGCTTGCGGGTCCCGGGACAGGGAACGGGGGGCTACACCTTC. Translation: CASSLRVPGQGTGGYTF.

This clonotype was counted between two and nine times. Written as DNA, the CDR3 is TGCGCCAGCAAGTCCGGGACTAGCACAGATACGCAGTATTTT. Translating gives CASKSGTSTDTQYF. The chain uses TRBV5-1 and TRBJ2-3; the D gene is possibly TRBD2 (6 bases). Trimming cost V 6 bases and J 0 bases, with 11 bases left between them. The CDR3 totals 14 residues. Germline assignment: CDR1 SGHRS and CDR2 YFSETQ.

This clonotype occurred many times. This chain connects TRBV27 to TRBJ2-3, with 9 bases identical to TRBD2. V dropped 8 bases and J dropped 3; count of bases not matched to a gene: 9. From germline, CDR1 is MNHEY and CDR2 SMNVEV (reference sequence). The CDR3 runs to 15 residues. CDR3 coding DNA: TGTGCCAGCGCCTCCGGGACTAGCACAACAGATACGCAGTATTTT. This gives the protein CASASGTSTTDTQYF.